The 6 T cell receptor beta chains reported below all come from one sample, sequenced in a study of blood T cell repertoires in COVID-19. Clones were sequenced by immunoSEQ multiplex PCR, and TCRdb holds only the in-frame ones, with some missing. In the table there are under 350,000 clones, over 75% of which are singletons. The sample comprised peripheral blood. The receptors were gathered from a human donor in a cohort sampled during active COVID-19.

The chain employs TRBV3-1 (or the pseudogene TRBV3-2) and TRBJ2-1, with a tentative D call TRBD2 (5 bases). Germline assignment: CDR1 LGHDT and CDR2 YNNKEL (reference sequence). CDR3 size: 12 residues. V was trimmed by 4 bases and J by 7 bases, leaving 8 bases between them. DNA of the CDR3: TGTGCCAGCAGCCTTCGGAGGAATGAGCAGTTCTTC. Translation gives CASSLRRNEQFF.

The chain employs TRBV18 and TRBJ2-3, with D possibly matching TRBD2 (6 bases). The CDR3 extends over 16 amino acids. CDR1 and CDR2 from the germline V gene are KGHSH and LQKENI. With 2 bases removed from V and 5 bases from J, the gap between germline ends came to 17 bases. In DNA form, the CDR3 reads TGTGCCAGCTCACCAATGCGCGGGAATACCAGAGATACGCAGTATTTT. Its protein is CASSPMRGNTRDTQYF.

CDR3 residues: CASSVSGITDTQYF. In DNA form, the CDR3 reads TGTGCCAGTAGTGTTAGCGGGATCACAGATACGCAGTATTTT. V is TRBV19 and J is TRBJ2-3; TRBD2 agrees at 8 bases. Looked up from germline, CDR1 is LNHDA and CDR2 is SQIVND (reference sequence). The CDR3 is 14 residues long. The V segment lost 5 bases and the J segment 2 bases; nucleotides outside the gene matches: 3.

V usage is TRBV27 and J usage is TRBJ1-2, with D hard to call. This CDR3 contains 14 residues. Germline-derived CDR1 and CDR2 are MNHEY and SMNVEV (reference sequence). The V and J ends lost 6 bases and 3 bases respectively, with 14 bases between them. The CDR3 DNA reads TGTGCCAGCAGCTCGAAAGGGAGCTACTATGGCTACACCTTC. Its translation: CASSSKGSYYGYTF.

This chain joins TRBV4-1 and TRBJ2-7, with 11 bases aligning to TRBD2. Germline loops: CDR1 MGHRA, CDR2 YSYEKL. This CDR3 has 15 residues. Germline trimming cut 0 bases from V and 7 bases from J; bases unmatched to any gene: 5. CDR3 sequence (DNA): TGCGCCAGCAGCCAAGAGACTAGCGGGACTGGGGAGCAGTACTTC. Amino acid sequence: CASSQETSGTGEQYF.

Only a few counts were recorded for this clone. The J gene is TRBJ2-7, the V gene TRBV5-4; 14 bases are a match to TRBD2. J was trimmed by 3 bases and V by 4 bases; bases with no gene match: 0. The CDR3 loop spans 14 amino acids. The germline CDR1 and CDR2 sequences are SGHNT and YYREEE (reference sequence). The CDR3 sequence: CASSGTSGSYEQYF. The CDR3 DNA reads TGTGCCAGCAGCGGGACTAGCGGGAGCTACGAGCAGTACTTC.